The rows below give T cell receptor beta chains drawn from one sample of a study of T cell repertoires in cytomegalovirus infection. No antigen has been assigned to these receptors. TCRdb re-analysed the reads in MiXCR, keeping a single row per CDR3 protein. This table holds hundreds of thousands of distinct CDR3 sequences, 31% found once. The sequences come from cultured CD8+ T cells from PBMCs, collected from culture after CMV antigen stimulation. Source of these receptors: a human donor in good health (CMV status not recorded). Some clones in this sample may be carry-over from other donors' samples. Both conserved end residues are trimmed from each CDR3. The D gene is left open where the match is weak.

v_call,d_call,cdr3_aa
TRBV7-9,TRBD1,ASSQSSAQGQRLLRPYEQY
TRBV7-8,.,ASSSYRSNQPQH
TRBV7-9,.,ASSPGQATNEKLF
TRBV7-9,.,ASSLEGDFETQY
TRBV7-6,.,ASSRREGITQPQH
TRBV6-5,.,ASSYSGGAYNSPLH
TRBV7-6,.,ASSFGGPGREETQY
TRBV19,.,ASSSRDRSGANVLT
TRBV6-6,.,ASSYSGAYNEQF
TRBV29-1,.,STRKYTEAF
TRBV12-3/TRBV12-4,.,ASSLPLGEAEAF
TRBV6-1,.,ASIGWQETQY
TRBV4-1,.,ASSQASPALIQPQH
TRBV12-3/TRBV12-4,.,ASTGGVQGYT
TRBV19,TRBD1,ASSSSGQPNTGELF
TRBV10-3,TRBD1,AINRGSVTGELF
TRBV25-1,.,ASRSEMGPSNEKLF
TRBV14,.,ASSRSGHWYTGELF
TRBV19,TRBD2,ASSTLAGGAYNEQF
TRBV5-4,.,ASKKRLLIDPGGLNHGYT
TRBV10-3,TRBD2,AISESLAGGNEQF
TRBV7-6,TRBD1,ASSLAGQGAPYEQY
TRBV6-6,.,ASTGGPLSYNEQF
TRBV6-5,.,ASTMTGYNEQF
TRBV4-1,.,ASSPTSSSAGELF
TRBV29-1,TRBD1,SAGDSPVYNEQF
TRBV6-6,.,ASSYLQGGEKLF
TRBV10-3,TRBD1,AISDRGQKETQY
TRBV29-1,.,SAESGAYEQY
TRBV6-6,TRBD1,ASRDRDYNSPLH
TRBV5-1,TRBD1,ASTEGQALYNEQF
TRBV7-2,.,ASSDPLGSHEQF
TRBV6-8,TRBD1,ASGQGILTGELF
TRBV19,TRBD1,ASRRDRLQETQY
TRBV6-1,.,ASSPFPVNYGYT
TRBV27,.,ASSFSGHPYNEQF
TRBV7-2,TRBD1,ASSPGQGHREAF
TRBV4-1,.,ASSQVFSADTEAF
TRBV12-3/TRBV12-4,.,AVLQRETNYGYT
TRBV7-6,.,ASSLGSGTEAF
TRBV7-9,TRBD1,ASRPTGGNSPLH
TRBV7-9,TRBD1,ASSLPTGGFNYGYT
TRBV10-2,.,ASTRGLNQPQH
TRBV10-3,.,AISEAGEETQY
TRBV6-1,.,ASSEGPSGNYGYT
TRBV7-2,.,ASSLDPPEALGISEQY
TRBV7-8,.,ASSLVPQGETQY
TRBV3-1,.,ASTTGTPKETQY